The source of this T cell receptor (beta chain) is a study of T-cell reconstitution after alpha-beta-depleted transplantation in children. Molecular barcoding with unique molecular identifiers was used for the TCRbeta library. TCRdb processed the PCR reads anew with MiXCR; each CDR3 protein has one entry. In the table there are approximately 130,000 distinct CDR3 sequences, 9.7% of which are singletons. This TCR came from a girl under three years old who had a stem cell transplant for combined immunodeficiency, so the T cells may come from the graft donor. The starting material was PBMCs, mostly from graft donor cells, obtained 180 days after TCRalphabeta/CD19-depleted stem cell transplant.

CDR3 nucleotide sequence: TGTGCCAGCAGCCGTGAGGATACGCAGTATTTT. This translates into CASSREDTQYF. This chain connects TRBV12-3 or TRBV12-4 to TRBJ2-3, with D uncertain. The V gene lost 6 bases and the J gene lost 6 bases, with 7 bases spanning the gap. The CDR3 totals 11 residues.